Listed below are T cell receptor beta chains from one sample, sequenced in a study of long-term antiretroviral therapy in people with HIV. TCRdb's copy holds only in-frame clones and misses some; the assay was immunoSEQ multiplex PCR. Seen here are more than 10,000 clones, 75% to 85% observed once, and the top ten hold under 20%. Here the sequenced sample was unsorted PBMCs, taken 3.4 years after starting antiretroviral therapy. Every receptor here comes from a man between 40 and 49 years old with HIV. Each CDR3 is given with its conserved first and last residue. A D gene is named only where the DNA matches it firmly. Part of the rows lack a size; the others show once, few, many or a class for expanded clones.

J gene: TRBJ2-1
clone size: .
V gene: TRBV29-1
D gene: TRBD1
CDR3 DNA: TGCAGCGTTGACAGGGGGCACTACAATGAGCAGTTCTTC
CDR3 protein: CSVDRGHYNEQFF

J gene: TRBJ1-2
clone size: few
V gene: TRBV27
D gene: TRBD1
CDR3 DNA: TGTGCCAGCAGTACCGGGACAGGAAGGCGTGGCTACACCTTC
CDR3 protein: CASSTGTGRRGYTF

J gene: TRBJ2-7
clone size: few
V gene: TRBV28
D gene: .
CDR3 DNA: TGTGCCAGCAATGAAGCAACCTACGAGCAGTACTTC
CDR3 protein: CASNEATYEQYF

J gene: TRBJ2-5
clone size: .
V gene: TRBV6-5
D gene: TRBD2
CDR3 DNA: TGTGCCAGCAGTTTAGCGGGAGAGACCCAGTACTTC
CDR3 protein: CASSLAGETQYF

J gene: TRBJ2-7
clone size: .
V gene: TRBV7-2
D gene: .
CDR3 DNA: TGTGCCAGCAGCTCGCAGCGGGTCGGGTCATACGAGCAGTACTTC
CDR3 protein: CASSSQRVGSYEQYF

J gene: TRBJ1-2
clone size: .
V gene: TRBV6-1
D gene: .
CDR3 DNA: TGTGCCAGCAGTGTTAGCAGGGAGGTGCTAGGCTATGGCTACACCTTC
CDR3 protein: CASSVSREVLGYGYTF

J gene: TRBJ2-6
clone size: .
V gene: TRBV27
D gene: .
CDR3 DNA: TGTGCCAGCAATGAGGTCTCTGGGGCCAACGTCCTGACTTTC
CDR3 protein: CASNEVSGANVLTF

J gene: TRBJ2-5
clone size: .
V gene: TRBV10-2
D gene: .
CDR3 DNA: TGCGCCAGCAGTCAGCCCAAGTTAGAGACCCAGTACTTC
CDR3 protein: CASSQPKLETQYF

J gene: TRBJ2-2
clone size: .
V gene: TRBV15
D gene: TRBD2
CDR3 DNA: TGTGCCACCAGCAGAGATGGGCTAGCGGGAGAGAGCACCGGGGAGCTGTTTTTT
CDR3 protein: CATSRDGLAGESTGELFF

J gene: TRBJ2-1
clone size: .
V gene: TRBV7-9
D gene: .
CDR3 DNA: TGTGCCAGCAGCTTTGCGGGGTCCAATGAGCAGTTCTTC
CDR3 protein: CASSFAGSNEQFF

J gene: TRBJ2-1
clone size: .
V gene: TRBV5-5
D gene: .
CDR3 DNA: TGTGCCAGCAGCTTGGAAGTCGCAGGATTCTACAATGAGCAGTTCTTC
CDR3 protein: CASSLEVAGFYNEQFF

J gene: TRBJ1-2
clone size: .
V gene: TRBV5-6
D gene: .
CDR3 DNA: TGTGCCAGCAGCAAGGACACCTATGGCTACACCTTC
CDR3 protein: CASSKDTYGYTF

J gene: TRBJ2-7
clone size: .
V gene: TRBV14
D gene: .
CDR3 DNA: TGTGCCAGCAGCCCACTGGGGGTAGGCGAGCAGTACTTC
CDR3 protein: CASSPLGVGEQYF

J gene: TRBJ2-5
clone size: .
V gene: TRBV29-1
D gene: TRBD1
CDR3 DNA: TGCAGCGTACTAACAGGGGCCCCCCATGGGACCCAGTACTTC
CDR3 protein: CSVLTGAPHGTQYF

J gene: TRBJ2-5
clone size: .
V gene: TRBV29-1
D gene: TRBD2
CDR3 DNA: TGCAGCGTTGAATTGGGGACTAGCGGGAGGCAAGAGACCCAGTACTTC
CDR3 protein: CSVELGTSGRQETQYF

J gene: TRBJ1-5
clone size: .
V gene: TRBV10-1
D gene: .
CDR3 DNA: TGCGCCAGCAGTAAAGGGGTTCCGCCCCAGCATTTT
CDR3 protein: CASSKGVPPQHF

J gene: TRBJ2-7
clone size: .
V gene: TRBV7-9
D gene: .
CDR3 DNA: TGTGCCAGCAGCTTTGTCTACGAGCAGTACTTC
CDR3 protein: CASSFVYEQYF

J gene: TRBJ2-7
clone size: .
V gene: TRBV7-9
D gene: TRBD2
CDR3 DNA: TGTGCCAGCAGCTTAGGCGGGAGTGGCTCCTACGAGCAGTACTTC
CDR3 protein: CASSLGGSGSYEQYF

J gene: TRBJ2-7
clone size: .
V gene: TRBV19
D gene: TRBD1
CDR3 DNA: TGTGCCAGTAGTATTCCGGGACAGGGGATCTACGAGCAGTACTTC
CDR3 protein: CASSIPGQGIYEQYF

J gene: TRBJ2-7
clone size: .
V gene: TRBV4-1
D gene: .
CDR3 DNA: TGCGCCAGCAGCGTCTTGGGAGAAGACAGCGAGCAGTACTTC
CDR3 protein: CASSVLGEDSEQYF

J gene: TRBJ2-7
clone size: .
V gene: TRBV30
D gene: .
CDR3 DNA: TGTGCCTGGAGTGTTTCGAAGGGCAGGGAGCCCTACGAGCAGTACTTC
CDR3 protein: CAWSVSKGREPYEQYF

J gene: TRBJ2-1
clone size: .
V gene: TRBV6-1
D gene: .
CDR3 DNA: TGTGCCAGCAGTGGACCCCCCCGTCCCCCATACAATGAGCAGTTCTTC
CDR3 protein: CASSGPPRPPYNEQFF

J gene: TRBJ1-2
clone size: .
V gene: TRBV5-1
D gene: .
CDR3 DNA: TGCGCCAGCAGCTCACCTAACTACCAGACAGTTGGCTACACCTTC
CDR3 protein: CASSSPNYQTVGYTF

J gene: TRBJ2-5
clone size: .
V gene: TRBV28
D gene: .
CDR3 DNA: TGTGCCAGCAGTTCAGGACCGGTCGCAGAGACCCAGTACTTC
CDR3 protein: CASSSGPVAETQYF

J gene: TRBJ2-1
clone size: .
V gene: TRBV5-1
D gene: TRBD2
CDR3 DNA: TGCGCCAGCAGCCCCGAACCAGCGGGAGGGGACAATGAGCAGTTCTTC
CDR3 protein: CASSPEPAGGDNEQFF

J gene: TRBJ2-7
clone size: once
V gene: TRBV5-5
D gene: TRBD1
CDR3 DNA: TGTGCCAGCAGCCTCATCACAGGACAGGGAAGGTACGAGCAGTACTTC
CDR3 protein: CASSLITGQGRYEQYF

J gene: TRBJ2-1
clone size: .
V gene: TRBV14
D gene: .
CDR3 DNA: TGTGCCAGCAGCCAAGACTACAGGTTAAGACTAGACAATGAGCAGTTCTTC
CDR3 protein: CASSQDYRLRLDNEQFF

J gene: TRBJ2-7
clone size: .
V gene: TRBV9
D gene: TRBD1
CDR3 DNA: TGTGCCAGCAGCATGGGGACAGGGGGAGCTGTAGGCGAGCAGTACTTC
CDR3 protein: CASSMGTGGAVGEQYF

J gene: TRBJ2-1
clone size: once
V gene: TRBV30
D gene: TRBD2
CDR3 DNA: TGTGCCTGGAGCCCAAACCTAGCGGGAAATGAGCAGTTCTTC
CDR3 protein: CAWSPNLAGNEQFF

J gene: TRBJ2-7
clone size: .
V gene: TRBV4-2
D gene: .
CDR3 DNA: TGTGCCAGCAGCCAAGACGTTGGATTTATCGAGCAGTACTTC
CDR3 protein: CASSQDVGFIEQYF

J gene: TRBJ1-2
clone size: .
V gene: TRBV9
D gene: TRBD1
CDR3 DNA: TGTGCCAGCAGCGTAGCTACAGGGGCAGGCGCTACCTATGGCTACACCTTC
CDR3 protein: CASSVATGAGATYGYTF

J gene: TRBJ2-7
clone size: few
V gene: TRBV6-5
D gene: .
CDR3 DNA: TGTGCCAGCAGTTCGGGGTTTGGGCAGTACTTC
CDR3 protein: CASSSGFGQYF

J gene: TRBJ2-7
clone size: .
V gene: TRBV7-3
D gene: .
CDR3 DNA: TGTGCCAGCAGCGTGGGAGGGGGCCTGTACGAGCAGTACTTC
CDR3 protein: CASSVGGGLYEQYF

J gene: TRBJ2-2
clone size: .
V gene: TRBV9
D gene: TRBD1
CDR3 DNA: TGTGCCAGCAGCGACAACAGGGGCACCTGGACCGGGGAGCTGTTTTTT
CDR3 protein: CASSDNRGTWTGELFF

J gene: TRBJ2-7
clone size: .
V gene: TRBV28
D gene: .
CDR3 DNA: TGTGCCAGCAGTTTATGGGCCCTAGCCCCCCATCCAGGGGCCGAGCAGTACTTC
CDR3 protein: CASSLWALAPHPGAEQYF

J gene: TRBJ2-2
clone size: .
V gene: TRBV19
D gene: TRBD2
CDR3 DNA: TGTGCCAGTACCCATCTAGCGGGAATGAACACCGGGGAGCTGTTTTTT
CDR3 protein: CASTHLAGMNTGELFF

J gene: TRBJ1-1
clone size: .
V gene: TRBV7-8
D gene: .
CDR3 DNA: TGTGCCAGCAGCTTAGTTTTACAGGGAGAAGCTTTCTTT
CDR3 protein: CASSLVLQGEAFF

J gene: TRBJ2-3
clone size: .
V gene: TRBV6-5
D gene: .
CDR3 DNA: TGTGCCAGCAGTTACCATTCGGGAGAGGTGTCAGATACGCAGTATTTT
CDR3 protein: CASSYHSGEVSDTQYF

J gene: TRBJ1-3
clone size: .
V gene: TRBV18
D gene: TRBD1
CDR3 DNA: TGTGCCAGCTCACCTAGAGTCGACAGGGGCTACGGAAACACCATATATTTT
CDR3 protein: CASSPRVDRGYGNTIYF

J gene: TRBJ2-1
clone size: once
V gene: TRBV11-1
D gene: TRBD2
CDR3 DNA: TGTGCCAGCAGCGGACTAGCGGGAAGTTACAATGAGCAGTTCTTC
CDR3 protein: CASSGLAGSYNEQFF

J gene: TRBJ2-7
clone size: .
V gene: TRBV6-4
D gene: .
CDR3 DNA: TGTGCCAGCAGTGTGGAACCAGGGCTTGAGCAGTACTTC
CDR3 protein: CASSVEPGLEQYF

J gene: TRBJ2-1
clone size: .
V gene: TRBV6-4
D gene: TRBD2
CDR3 DNA: TGTGCCAGCAGTGACCCCGGGAGTAGCGGGAGGGAAAGCTCCTACAATGAGCAGTTCTTC
CDR3 protein: CASSDPGSSGRESSYNEQFF

J gene: TRBJ2-6
clone size: .
V gene: TRBV5-1
D gene: .
CDR3 DNA: TGCGCCAGCAGCTTGCAGGGTTCGCGGGGGGCCAACGTCCTGACTTTC
CDR3 protein: CASSLQGSRGANVLTF

J gene: TRBJ2-1
clone size: few
V gene: TRBV5-6
D gene: .
CDR3 DNA: TGTGCCAGCAGCTTGGCCGGGGGCAATGAGCAGTTCTTC
CDR3 protein: CASSLAGGNEQFF

J gene: TRBJ2-1
clone size: .
V gene: TRBV7-6
D gene: TRBD2
CDR3 DNA: TGTGCCAGCAGCTTGACTAGCGCGACCTACAATGAGCAGTTCTTC
CDR3 protein: CASSLTSATYNEQFF

J gene: TRBJ2-4
clone size: few
V gene: TRBV6-1
D gene: TRBD1
CDR3 DNA: TGTGCCAGCAGTGACGGGACAGGGGGCGCAGCCAAAAACATTCAGTACTTC
CDR3 protein: CASSDGTGGAAKNIQYF

J gene: TRBJ1-6
clone size: .
V gene: TRBV30
D gene: TRBD1
CDR3 DNA: TGTGCCGGACGGCCCGGACAGGGTCTAATCGGTAATTCACCCCTCCACTTT
CDR3 protein: CAGRPGQGLIGNSPLHF

J gene: TRBJ2-3
clone size: .
V gene: TRBV11-2
D gene: .
CDR3 DNA: TGTGCCAGCAGCCGCGCGGGGAGACAGAGCACAGATACGCAGTATTTT
CDR3 protein: CASSRAGRQSTDTQYF